This T cell receptor beta chain was documented in a study of blood T cell repertoires in COVID-19. Across the study: The samples span acute and convalescent COVID-19 from the United States, Italy and Spain.

Libraries were prepared by immunoSEQ multiplex PCR; TCRdb keeps only in-frame clonotypes and omits some of them. The sample holds around 260,000 clones; about 93% are singletons and the top ten take about 1.1%. This CDR3 spans 14 amino acids. Germline V gene data show CDR1 as GTSNPN and CDR2 as SVGIG (reference sequence). The trim removed 4 bases at V and 9 bases at J, leaving 14 bases unmatched. The study recruited people aged about 18 to 95 years across about 25 US areas. Symptom resolution, clearance, or two negative PCRs marked donors in Cohort 3 as recovered. The V call is TRBV30, the J call TRBJ1-2, with TRBD1 matching over 7 bases. The sample consisted of PBMCs or T cells enriched from blood (not recorded which). The source is a woman aged 30 to 39 who had recovered from COVID-19. The CDR3 reads CAWTWTGGRGSYTF. The DNA of the CDR3 is TGTGCCTGGACCTGGACAGGAGGAAGGGGTAGCTACACCTTC.